This entry describes one T cell receptor beta chain. Its antigen remains unidentified. The record has no base qualities; no much larger clone is one base away. The peripheral blood donors were five healthy children aged roughly 15-60 months who were having elective routine surgery, plus five healthy nonsmoking adults. A FACSAria III cell sorter was used to sort live, Annexin V-negative naive CD8+ T cells (CD3+CD8+CD45RA+CCR7+). Each sample yielded roughly 17,000 to 110,000 sorted naive CD8+ T cells. Ficoll-Paque density gradient centrifugation was used to isolate mononuclear cells from diluted blood. Before sorting, mononuclear cells were cryopreserved in 10% DMSO plus 90% FBS and kept long term at -150 degrees C. After thawing, the cells were stained with Annexin V and with antibodies against CD3, CD8, CCR7 and CD45RA. The DNeasy Blood and Tissue Kit was used to extract genomic DNA from snap-frozen pellets of sorted cells.

This sample is part of a study of naive CD8 T cells in extremely preterm neonates (dated by TCRdb to the late 2010s). About the study as a whole: The adult participants' age range is given as 25-50 years in the abstract but as 20-50 years in the methods. The study compared the TCRbeta CDR3 repertoires of sorted naive CD8+ T cells among four age groups: extremely preterm neonates, term neonates, young children and adults. Overall study results and their limits: Compared with all other age groups, preterm neonates showed significantly lower iChao1 richness (p < 0.05) along with an even clone distribution, indicating a less rich repertoire. To track T cell development within individuals, the authors urged prospective longitudinal studies of preterm and term neonates. A small sample size and variable productive template counts among preterm samples were noted by the authors as limitations. The proportion of shared CDR3 nucleotide sequences was higher in preterm neonates (2.7%) than in term neonates (approximately 0.4%), young children (approximately 0.03%) and adults (0.01%). Preterm CDR3s were shorter, with fewer N additions and less junctional trimming, and were closer to germline than those of older groups.

TCRbeta CDR3 regions were amplified from genomic DNA by a two-step, bias-controlled multiplex PCR. Primers specific for every TRBV and TRBJ gene segment were included in the multiplex PCR. The immunoSEQ Assay was used to generate TCRbeta repertoire data. In the source study's methods: To merge closely related sequences, reads went through filtering and clustering using a relative-frequency ratio and a modified nearest-neighbor algorithm. IMGT annotation was the basis for assigning V, D and J genes to CDR3 sequences. Template counts were corrected for PCR amplification bias by normalization and were quantified against synthetic TCR CDR3 analog sequences. Only unique productive sequences, defined as in-frame CDR3 sequences lacking stop codons, were included in the analyses. The immunoSEQ Analyzer software was used to compute clonality, defined as 1 minus Pielou's evenness, and iChao1 richness. Depending on the Shapiro-Wilk normality results, either Student's t-test or a non-parametric test was run in JMP for statistical testing. Imported from immuneACCESS, the table was reduced by TCRdb to in-frame sequences with V and J called. These copies leave out some clones; in studies compared against another copy, an unresolved V gene accounts for under half, and the cause of the remainder is not known. The DNA gave D and trimming, while V, J and clone size come from that table. The sample yields 6,500 to 9,000 clones; 95% to 98% were counted once. More than 0.3% of the sample lies in the top ten.

CDR1 SGDLS and CDR2 YYNGEE were looked up in the germline V gene. V was cut back by 6 bases and J by 7 bases, leaving a gap of 16 bases between them. Including cysteine and phenylalanine, the CDR3 has 14 amino acids. Only CDR3 DNA remains: 42 bases, in frame from the first base. This chain is built from TRBV9 and TRBJ1-4, with an unclear D gene assignment. This TCR was sampled from a human donor in good health. The source material was naive CD8+ T cells from blood. The CDR3 has the sequence CASNPGAVTEKLFF. The DNA sequence is TGTGCCAGCAACCCGGGAGCTGTGACTGAAAAACTGTTTTTT.